The 9 T cell receptor beta chains listed next were all sequenced from one sample in a study of beta chain features in type 1 diabetes. Findings and caveats of the study: All four CD4+ subsets from Type 1 diabetes patients carried moderately but significantly shorter TCRB CDR3s.

The authors reverse transcribed all of the isolated RNA, so sequencing captured expressed TCRB transcripts. Profiled with immunoSEQ multiplex PCR; TCRdb holds only in-frame clones, not every one. The repertoire includes some 160,000 clones, approximately 8.8% of them detected once, and about 0.75% sits in the top ten. Antigens of these TCRs are unknown. Sequenced sample: central memory CD4+ T cells from blood. The receptors were gathered from a woman in her twenties or thirties with type 1 diabetes.

For this clone: The sample has other DNA sequences that encode this CDR3 too. The chain carries TRBV6-5 and TRBJ2-7; 10 nucleotides agree with TRBD2. CDR1 is MNHEY, CDR2 SVGAGI, per germline. The CDR3 spans 14 residues. With V trimmed by 5 bases and J by 2 bases, 3 bases remained unmatched. For the CDR3, the DNA is TGTGCCAGCAGTCGGACTAGCGGCCCCTACGAGCAGTACTTC. Translation gives CASSRTSGPYEQYF.

For the CDR3, the DNA is TGTGCCACCAGTGCGCGGATCGACCACGAGCAGTACTTC. Protein: CATSARIDHEQYF. The chain uses TRBV15 and TRBJ2-7, with no clear D. CDR1 is LNHNV and CDR2 is YYDKDF in the germline V gene (reference sequence). The CDR3 has 13 amino acids. The ends were cut back, 6 bases at V and 5 bases at J, with 14 bases in the middle.

In its sample, this clone was seen a few times. This chain joins TRBV29-1 and TRBJ2-1, with D uncertain. This CDR3 spans 14 amino acids. Germline-derived CDR1 and CDR2 are SQVTM and ANQGSEA. Trimming shortened V by 3 bases and J by 2 bases, and 11 bases separated the two germline ends. As DNA, the CDR3 is TGCAGCGTTGACGAGATATTCACCTACAATGAGCAGTTCTTC. It encodes CSVDEIFTYNEQFF.

The gene calls are TRBV9 and TRBJ2-1; D gene uncertain. Germline V CDR1 and CDR2: SGDLS, YYNGEE. V lost 0 bases to trimming and J lost 1 base, with 8 bases between them. The CDR3 length is 15 residues. The CDR3 sequence is CASSVGLESYNEQFF. CDR3 nucleotides: TGTGCCAGCAGCGTAGGTCTAGAGTCCTACAATGAGCAGTTCTTC.

The table lists this clone with a few counts. The chain joins TRBV4-2 to TRBJ2-3; 8 nucleotides agree with TRBD2. Per the germline V gene, CDR1 is LGHNA and CDR2 is YNFKEQ. Unmatched junction bases numbered 12, after V lost 10 bases and J lost 6 bases. This CDR3 is built from 14 residues. CDR3 bases: TGTGCCACCGGGGGGGCGGAAAAGGGGGATACGCAGTATTTT. It is translated as CATGGAEKGDTQYF.

This clone occurred many times. The V call is TRBV4-1, the J call TRBJ2-2; weak D call: TRBD2 (5 bases). CDR3 length: 15 residues. The V gene's germline CDR1 is MGHRA and CDR2 YSYEKL. V lost 4 bases and J 5 bases, leaving 14 bases between the germline ends. The CDR3 is CASSLVGGETGELFF. The CDR3 DNA reads as TGCGCCAGCAGCCTGGTTGGAGGTGAAACCGGGGAGCTGTTTTTT.

The chain joins TRBV2 to TRBJ2-7; D perhaps matches TRBD1 (5 bases). Looked up from germline, CDR1 is SNHLY and CDR2 is FYNNEI. The germline V and J ends were trimmed by 4 bases and 3 bases, with 10 bases remaining between them. The CDR3 has 13 amino acids. The chain's CDR3 is CASSGGRDYEQYF. DNA of the CDR3: TGTGCCAGCAGTGGTGGCAGGGACTACGAGCAGTACTTC.

This clone has just a few counts. This chain links TRBV7-3 with TRBJ1-1; no clear D. The CDR3 sequence is 15 residues long. Germline lookup yields CDR1 SGHTA and CDR2 FQGTGA. Trimming took off 1 base at V and 6 bases at J, with 15 bases between the two ends. The CDR3 sequence is CASSLMGQSMSEAFF. The CDR3 DNA reads TGTGCCAGCAGCTTAATGGGCCAGTCTATGTCTGAAGCTTTCTTT.

The chain employs TRBV7-2 and TRBJ2-1; 7 positions match TRBD2. Germline V gene sequence: CDR1 SGHTA, CDR2 FQGNSA. The V and J ends lost 3 bases and 9 bases, in that order; junction bases with no gene match: 8. This CDR3 is 14 amino acids long. The CDR3 nucleotides are TGTGCCAGCAGCTTTGGCGGGAGCGGAGGTGAGCAGTTCTTC. Protein product: CASSFGGSGGEQFF.